This T cell receptor (beta chain) was sequenced in a study of shared clonotypes between healthy human individuals. Across the study: CD4 naive and CD4 memory each took three plates per donor, while CD8 naive took two and CD8 memory one. Study-wide results and caveats: Shared across several donors were roughly 5% of the naive CD4 clonotypes. The generation probabilities recorded for non-shared clonotypes fell below those of clonotypes shared by all four donors.

The germline CDR1 and CDR2 sequences are MNHNS and SASEGT. The CDR3 is 13 residues long. The V and J ends lost 3 bases and 3 bases respectively, with 6 bases between them. Naive CD8 cells were CD45RO-negative, positively selected for CCR7, excluding terminally differentiated effector memory CD45RA+ cells. Sorted subsets were amplified in replicate PCRs using approximately 0.2 ug DNA, approximately 30,000 T cell genomes. Sequencing used immunoSEQ multiplex PCR; TCRdb keeps in-frame clones, though not all of them. This repertoire shows about 590,000 clones, roughly 95% found once; its top ten account for 0.085% to 0.11%. A note on this clone: The antigen is unknown.

The genes are TRBV6-1 and TRBJ2-1; D not resolved. The specimen was naive CD8+ T cells sorted from blood. This TCR derives from a woman in her thirties in good health. CDR3 in DNA: TGTGCCAGCAGTGACGTGCGCTACAATGAGCAGTTCTTC. Protein sequence: CASSDVRYNEQFF.